The 30 T cell receptor beta chains below come from one sample, sequenced in a study of T cell clones after liver transplantation. Assay used: immunoSEQ multiplex PCR; TCRdb lists only in-frame clones, some missing. The sample lists 15,000 or so clones, around 90% occurring once. The input for sequencing was CD8+ T cells from blood, taken before liver transplant. The source is a human donor who received a liver transplant.

This rearrangement joins TRBV6-6 to TRBJ1-2; 9 bases line up with TRBD1. Germline CDR1 MNHNY, CDR2 SVGAGI (reference sequence). There are 14 residues in the CDR3. V was pared by 2 bases and J by 4 bases, with 2 bases of the junction left unmatched. CDR3 coding DNA: TGTGCCAGCAGTTACCTGGACAGGGGCTATGGCTACACCTTC. It is translated as CASSYLDRGYGYTF.

The chain carries TRBV30 and TRBJ2-1; no definite D call. The CDR3 has 15 amino acids. Deletions cut 0 bases from V and 0 bases from J, with 9 bases between. Germline loops: CDR1 GTSNPN, CDR2 SVGIG (reference sequence). The CDR3 reads CAWSVEASSYNEQFF. The CDR3 nucleotides read TGTGCCTGGAGTGTTGAGGCGAGCTCCTACAATGAGCAGTTCTTC. Full variable domain (rest looked up from reference TRBV30 and TRBJ2-1): SQTIHQWPATLVQPVGSPLSLECTVEGTSNPNLYWYRQAAGRGLQLLFYSVGIGQISSEVPQNLSASRPQDRQFILSSKKLLLSDSGFYLCAWSVEASSYNEQFFGPGTRLTVL.

The V and J genes are TRBV5-6 and TRBJ2-7; D uncertain. The CDR3 sequence is 14 residues long. V gave up 4 bases and J gave up 1 base, with 12 bases separating them. CDR1 is SGHDT, CDR2 YYEEEE, per germline. The DNA for the CDR3 is TGTGCCAGCAGCCCGGACGGAATGTCCTACGAGCAGTACTTC. It is translated as CASSPDGMSYEQYF.

The CDR3 protein is CATSRGLANKPSSPLHF. CDR3 bases: TGTGCCACCAGCAGAGGTTTGGCCAACAAGCCATCTTCACCCCTCCACTTT. The chain couples TRBV15 to TRBJ1-6; D not certain. V lost 1 base, J lost 9 bases, and 19 bases lay in between. CDR1 is LNHNV and CDR2 is YYDKDF in the germline V gene (reference sequence). CDR3 length: 17 residues.

This clone is labeled as large. The chain is built from TRBV15 and TRBJ2-1; D is perhaps TRBD2 (5 bases). V shed 5 bases and J shed 8 bases, with 16 bases lying between them. This CDR3 contains 14 residues. CDR1 and CDR2 (germline): LNHNV, YYDKDF (reference sequence). The CDR3 DNA reads TGTGCCACCAGCTTAAGACTATTCGGGGATGAGCAGTTCTTC. Amino acid sequence: CATSLRLFGDEQFF.

J is TRBJ2-5 and V is TRBV13; D gene uncertain. The germline V gene has CDR1 PRHDT and CDR2 FYEKMQ (reference sequence). The length of the CDR3 is 14 residues. The V and J ends lost 0 bases and 3 bases respectively, with 8 bases between them. The CDR3 reads CASSLGPRKETQYF. For the CDR3, the DNA is TGTGCCAGCAGCTTAGGACCCAGGAAAGAGACCCAGTACTTC.

The chain has TRBV13 and TRBJ2-5, with TRBD2 identical over 12 bases. V lost 6 bases, J lost 5 bases, and 7 bases stayed unmatched. Germline V CDR1 and CDR2: PRHDT, FYEKMQ (reference sequence). The CDR3 totals 15 residues. CDR3 coding DNA: TGTGCCAGCAGGTTGGGACTAGCGGGTGGCGAGACCCAGTACTTC. It is translated as CASRLGLAGGETQYF.

The J gene is TRBJ2-1, the V gene TRBV27; no reliable D call. The CDR3 sequence is 16 residues long. The V gene's germline CDR1 is MNHEY and CDR2 SMNVEV (reference sequence). The V end was cut by 5 bases, the J end by 0 bases, with 14 bases between. The CDR3 reads CASSHSDLLSYNEQFF. Here the CDR3 DNA reads TGTGCCAGCAGTCACTCGGATCTCCTCTCCTACAATGAGCAGTTCTTC.

This chain uses TRBV27 with TRBJ2-2; no definite D call. CDR1 and CDR2 from the germline V gene are MNHEY and SMNVEV (reference sequence). Trimming took 1 base from V and 7 from J, leaving 4 bases between them. This CDR3 has 12 amino acids. The CDR3 region has the DNA TGTGCCAGCAGTTTATTAGGCGGGGAGCTGTTTTTT. This codes for CASSLLGGELFF.

The V and J genes are TRBV6-1 and TRBJ2-7; TRBD2 is a possible D gene (5 bases). There are 15 residues in the CDR3. From germline, CDR1 is MNHNS and CDR2 SASEGT. With 2 bases removed from V and 3 bases from J, the gap between germline ends came to 14 bases. The CDR3 sequence is CASSETLASHYEQYF. The CDR3 DNA reads as TGTGCCAGCAGTGAAACCCTAGCTTCACACTACGAGCAGTACTTC.

V is TRBV6-5 and J is TRBJ2-1, with D possibly being TRBD2 (6 bases). CDR1 and CDR2 (germline): MNHEY, SVGAGI. The CDR3 length is 16 residues. Trimming took 4 bases from V and 6 from J, leaving 19 bases between them. The CDR3: CASSFPTPSGGNEQFF. CDR3 DNA: TGTGCCAGCAGTTTCCCGACTCCCTCCGGGGGCAATGAGCAGTTCTTC.

This clone was counted once. J is TRBJ1-1 and V is TRBV10-3; D ambiguous. V was clipped by 2 bases and J by 0 bases, with 4 bases between them. This CDR3 is built from 13 residues. The germline V gene has CDR1 ENHRY and CDR2 SYGVKD. The CDR3: CAISEGVNTEAFF. The DNA of the CDR3 is TGTGCCATCAGTGAGGGGGTGAACACTGAAGCTTTCTTT.

The genes are TRBV10-1 and TRBJ2-1, with D maybe TRBD2 (5 bases). The CDR3 consists of 11 residues. Germline lookup yields CDR1 WNHNN and CDR2 SYGVQD (reference sequence). V shed 6 bases and J shed 10 bases, with 10 bases lying between them. The CDR3: CASRRATEQFF. CDR3 DNA: TGCGCCAGCAGGAGGGCTACCGAGCAGTTCTTC.

The V call is TRBV7-3, the J call TRBJ2-3, with a weak D call TRBD1 (5 bases). This CDR3 is built from 15 residues. The V end lost 0 bases, the J end lost 4 bases, and 11 bases lay between the germline ends. Per germline, CDR1 SGHTA and CDR2 FQGTGA. CDR3 region: CASSLTLRGADTQYF. The CDR3 nucleotides read TGTGCCAGCAGCTTAACGCTAAGGGGCGCAGATACGCAGTATTTT.

The rearrangement uses TRBV7-9 and TRBJ2-7; D gene ambiguous. The CDR3 is 12 amino acids. V lost 4 bases and J 6 bases, leaving 10 bases between the germline ends. CDR1 SEHNR and CDR2 FQNEAQ come from the germline V gene (reference sequence). The CDR3 region is CASSYQVGEQYF. The CDR3 DNA follows: TGTGCCAGCAGCTATCAGGTTGGCGAGCAGTACTTC.

The CDR3 loop reads CASSLGLAGVYEQYF. CDR3 sequence (DNA): TGTGCCAGCAGTTTGGGACTAGCGGGAGTTTACGAGCAGTACTTC. This sequence joins TRBV27 and TRBJ2-7; 14 bases are a match to TRBD2. Germline trimming cut 3 bases from V and 4 bases from J; bases unmatched to any gene: 2. The CDR3 loop spans 15 amino acids. Germline lookup yields CDR1 MNHEY and CDR2 SMNVEV (reference sequence).

The CDR3 loop is CATSENRGAGELFF. CDR3 nucleotides: TGTGCCACCAGCGAAAACAGGGGCGCCGGGGAGCTGTTTTTT. This chain joins TRBV15 and TRBJ2-2, with 7 bases fitting TRBD1. J gave up 6 bases and V 5 bases, and 6 bases lay outside the gene matches. CDR3 length: 14 amino acids. In germline, CDR1 is LNHNV, CDR2 YYDKDF (reference sequence).

In its sample, this clone was seen a few times. The chain employs TRBV27 and TRBJ2-5; TRBD2 agrees at 8 bases. CDR3 length: 14 amino acids. The junction had 7 bases not matched to a gene; V was cut back by 6 bases and J by 4 bases. The V gene's germline CDR1 is MNHEY and CDR2 SMNVEV (reference sequence). The CDR3 DNA follows: TGTGCCAGCAGGCGGGGGGCGCCGGGAGAGACCCAGTACTTC. Translated, it gives CASRRGAPGETQYF.

This chain links TRBV7-8 with TRBJ2-7; 9 bases are shared with TRBD1. The germline V gene encodes CDR1 SGHVS and CDR2 FQNEAQ. The V and J ends lost 1 base and 2 bases, in that order; junction bases with no gene match: 6. The CDR3 contains 16 residues. This CDR3 reads CASSLDAGTGTYEQYF. CDR3 DNA: TGTGCCAGCAGCTTAGATGCCGGGACAGGGACCTACGAGCAGTACTTC. The full variable domain, completed using reference TRBV7-8 and TRBJ2-7, is GAGVSQSPRYKVAKRGQDVALRCDPISGHVSLFWYQQALGQGPEFLTYFQNEAQLDKSGLPSDRFFAERPEGSVSTLKIQRTQQEDSAVYLCASSLDAGTGTYEQYFGPGTRLTVT.

Details on this clone: The identical CDR3 is also encoded by other nucleotide sequences in the sample. The chain recombines TRBV11-1 with TRBJ2-7; 10 bases agree with TRBD2. This CDR3 has 14 residues. CDR1 and CDR2 from the germline V gene are SGHAT and FQDESV (reference sequence). With V trimmed by 6 bases and J by 3 bases, 5 bases remained unmatched. CDR3 nucleotides: TGTGCCAGCAGTCCACCTAGCGGGAGCTACGAGCAGTACTTC. Protein product: CASSPPSGSYEQYF.

The rearrangement links TRBV7-2 to TRBJ2-1; 9 bases agree with TRBD2. With V trimmed by 5 bases and J by 14 bases, 10 bases remained unmatched. CDR3 size: 13 residues. CDR1 and CDR2 from the germline V gene are SGHTA and FQGNSA. The CDR3 sequence is CASSLLAGPLEFF. The DNA for the CDR3 is TGTGCCAGCAGCCTACTAGCGGGCCCGCTCGAGTTCTTC.

The chain carries TRBV9 and TRBJ2-2, with 7 bases fitting TRBD1. Germline loops: CDR1 SGDLS, CDR2 YYNGEE. The CDR3 has 15 residues. J lost 0 bases, V lost 4 bases, and 3 bases had no gene match. The CDR3 DNA reads TGTGCCAGCAGCATCGGGACAGCGAACACCGGGGAGCTGTTTTTT. It encodes CASSIGTANTGELFF.

The chain joins TRBV28 to TRBJ2-3; maybe TRBD2 (6 bases). The CDR3 consists of 13 residues. V was cut by 7 bases and J by 6 bases, with 14 bases left in between. Germline V gives CDR1 MDHEN, CDR2 SYDVKM. DNA for the CDR3: TGTGCCAGCACCGCGGGATGGTCGGATACGCAGTATTTT. It is translated as CASTAGWSDTQYF.

The chain has TRBV7-6 and TRBJ2-7; TRBD2 matches at 10 bases. This CDR3 spans 15 amino acids. The germline CDR1 and CDR2 sequences are SGHVS and FNYEAQ. The J segment lost 2 bases and the V segment lost 1 base, leaving 2 bases of the junction unmatched. CDR3 coding DNA: TGTGCCAGCAGCTTAGGGAGCGGGGGGGCCTACGAGCAGTACTTC. This encodes CASSLGSGGAYEQYF.

This chain links TRBV27 with TRBJ2-1; 9 nucleotides agree with TRBD2. The J segment lost 1 base and the V segment lost 8 bases, leaving 6 bases of the junction unmatched. Germline V gene data show CDR1 as MNHEY and CDR2 as SMNVEV (reference sequence). The CDR3 spans 15 residues. CDR3: CASGAGGPSYNEQFF. The CDR3 coding sequence is TGTGCCAGCGGGGCGGGAGGGCCTTCCTACAATGAGCAGTTCTTC.

The chain links TRBV19 to TRBJ2-1; 7 bases are a match to TRBD1. With 3 bases clipped from V and 3 bases from J, the junction kept 5 bases outside the gene matches. Germline loops: CDR1 LNHDA, CDR2 SQIVND (reference sequence). The CDR3 is 15 amino acids. The CDR3 nucleotides are TGTGCCAGTAGTATCCCACGGGACAGCTACAATGAGCAGTTCTTC. This gives the protein CASSIPRDSYNEQFF.

V usage is TRBV27 and J usage is TRBJ1-1; unclear D gene. The CDR3 extends over 13 amino acids. Germline V gene sequence: CDR1 MNHEY, CDR2 SMNVEV (reference sequence). V lost 3 bases and J 0 bases, leaving 5 bases between the germline ends. The CDR3 loop reads CASSFSLNTEAFF. CDR3 DNA sequence: TGTGCCAGCAGTTTCTCACTGAACACTGAAGCTTTCTTT.

This clone was picked up a small number of times. This rearrangement joins TRBV29-1 to TRBJ1-1; D remains unclear. Per germline, CDR1 SQVTM and CDR2 ANQGSEA. The CDR3 spans 9 residues. Trimming stripped 4 bases from V and 10 bases from J, with 7 bases between. CDR3 bases: TGCAGCGTTGGGCGAGGAGCTTTCTTT. This codes for CSVGRGAFF.

The rearrangement links TRBV27 to TRBJ1-1; D gene ambiguous. The ends were cut back, 7 bases at V and 0 bases at J, with 12 bases in the middle. Germline assignment: CDR1 MNHEY and CDR2 SMNVEV (reference sequence). The CDR3 consists of 14 residues. The CDR3 region has the DNA TGTGCCAGCAAAAATCCGGGAGTGAACACTGAAGCTTTCTTT. Amino acids: CASKNPGVNTEAFF.

This clone has a single count. This chain joins TRBV6-5 and TRBJ2-7; TRBD1 might be the D (5 bases). V was shortened by 6 bases and J by 2 bases, with 11 bases between the two germline ends. The CDR3 spans 13 residues. Per the germline V gene, CDR1 is MNHEY and CDR2 is SVGAGI. The CDR3 DNA is TGTGCCAGCAGCTCCACAGGTGCCTACGAGCAGTACTTC. Residues: CASSSTGAYEQYF.